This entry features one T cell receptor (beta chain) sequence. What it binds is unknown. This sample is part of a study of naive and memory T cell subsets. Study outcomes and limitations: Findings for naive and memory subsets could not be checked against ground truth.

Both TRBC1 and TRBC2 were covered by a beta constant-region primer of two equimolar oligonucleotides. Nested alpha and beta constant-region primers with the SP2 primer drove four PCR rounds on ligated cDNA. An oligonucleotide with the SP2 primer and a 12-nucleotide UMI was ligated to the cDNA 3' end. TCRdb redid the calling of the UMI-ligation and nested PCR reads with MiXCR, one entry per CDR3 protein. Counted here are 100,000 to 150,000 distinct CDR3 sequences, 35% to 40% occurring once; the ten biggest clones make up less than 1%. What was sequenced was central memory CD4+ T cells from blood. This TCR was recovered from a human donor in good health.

CDR3 in amino acids: CASSGQGNGELFF. The CDR3 nucleotides are TGTGCCAGCAGTGGACAGGGAAACGGGGAGCTGTTTTTT. The chain combines TRBV28 with TRBJ2-2; 8 nucleotides align to TRBD1. J lost 7 bases, V lost 5 bases, and 3 bases had no gene match. CDR1 MDHEN and CDR2 SYDVKM come from the germline V gene. The CDR3 sequence is 13 residues long.